Each of the 14 T cell receptor beta chains below was sequenced from the same sample in a study of blood T cells in healthy people across ages. Alongside a J-beta primer mix, a sample-barcoded 5' primer served in a second PCR lasting 7 to 11 cycles. TCRdb re-called the 5' RACE reads through MiXCR, storing one row per CDR3 protein. The data show some 860,000 distinct CDR3 sequences, roughly three fifths seen once. Sequencing input: blood. The source is a man aged 35 to 55 in good health.

DNA for the CDR3: TGCAGTGCTAGAGCGATGGTCTGGACCCAGGATAATAGCAATCAGCCCCAGCATTTT. The encoded protein is CSARAMVWTQDNSNQPQHF. The J gene is TRBJ1-5, the V gene TRBV20-1; D not resolved. The CDR3 extends over 19 amino acids. V was trimmed by 1 base and J by 0 bases, leaving 22 bases between them. Per germline, CDR1 DFQATT and CDR2 SNEGSKA (reference sequence).

The chain has TRBV5-6 and TRBJ2-6; D may match TRBD1 or TRBD2 (5 bases each). V was clipped by 0 bases and J by 7 bases, with 14 bases between them. This CDR3 is 16 amino acids long. Germline CDR1 reads SGHDT; CDR2 reads YYEEEE. The CDR3 nucleotides read TGTGCCAGCAGCTTGGGAGGGGCTCGATCCGCCAACGTCCTGACTTTC. The encoded protein is CASSLGGARSANVLTF.

The rearrangement uses TRBV7-9 and TRBJ1-4; TRBD1 matches at 7 bases. After removal of 5 bases from V and 4 bases from J, the junction contained 7 bases not matched to a gene. Germline V lookup: CDR1 SEHNR, CDR2 FQNEAQ (reference sequence). This CDR3 has 15 residues. The CDR3 DNA follows: TGTGCCAGCAGCACCCCGGGACAGCTTAATGAAAAACTGTTTTTT. Its translation: CASSTPGQLNEKLFF.

The chain employs TRBV20-1 and TRBJ2-1; a possible D gene is TRBD2 (5 bases). Trimming cost V 8 bases and J 4 bases, with 27 bases left between them. Looked up from germline, CDR1 is DFQATT and CDR2 is SNEGSKA (reference sequence). The length of the CDR3 is 17 residues. CDR3 DNA sequence: TGCAGTTCGCCCGGGAATATCCCCACCCTCCCTTACAATGAGCAGTTCTTC. Protein product: CSSPGNIPTLPYNEQFF.

This clonotype was counted many times. A junction boundary mismatches the germline segment, possibly from a read error. The chain has TRBV6-5 and TRBJ2-1; 8 bases map to TRBD1. The germline CDR1 and CDR2 sequences are MNHEY and SVGAGI. The CDR3 extends over 13 amino acids. In DNA, the CDR3 is TGTGCCAGCAGTGACTCAGGGGGCGATGAGCAGTTCTTC. Protein sequence: CASSDSGGDEQFF.

The chain uses TRBV27 and TRBJ2-7; no clear D gene. Matching the DNA end better, TRBJ2-5 makes the J call doubtful. The germline gives CDR1 MNHEY, CDR2 SMNVEV (reference sequence). The CDR3 covers 14 residues. CDR3: CASQIVGEKETQYF. CDR3 bases: TGTGCCAGCCAAATAGTCGGAGAGAAAGAGACCCAGTACTTC.

The chain recombines TRBV6-5 with TRBJ2-7; D remains ambiguous. The V end was cut by 6 bases, the J end by 5 bases, with 17 bases between. This CDR3 is 14 amino acids long. CDR1 and CDR2 (germline): MNHEY, SVGAGI. The CDR3 loop reads CASSATYFTDEQYF. In DNA form, the CDR3 reads TGTGCCAGCAGCGCCACCTATTTTACGGACGAGCAGTACTTC.

This chain joins TRBV28 and TRBJ2-1; TRBD1 matches at 8 bases. The J call is in doubt because the DNA end fits TRBJ2-7 better. The CDR3 length is 19 residues. CDR1 and CDR2 (germline): MDHEN, SYDVKM. The CDR3 DNA is TGTGCCAGCAGCCCGTTCTTTCGGACAGGGCGACCCTCCTACAATGAGCAGTACTTC. Translating it yields CASSPFFRTGRPSYNEQYF.

V usage is TRBV11-2 and J usage is TRBJ1-1; 7 bases are a match to TRBD1. Germline values: CDR1 SGHAT, CDR2 FQNNGV. V lost 1 base, J lost 4 bases, and 6 bases stayed unmatched. The CDR3 runs 15 residues. The CDR3 region is CASSLAEGAVTEAFF. CDR3 DNA sequence: TGTGCCAGCAGCTTAGCTGAGGGGGCGGTCACTGAAGCTTTCTTT.

The rearrangement uses TRBV19 and TRBJ2-1, with D perhaps TRBD1 or TRBD2 (5 bases each). The germline V and J ends were trimmed by 7 bases and 7 bases, with 11 bases remaining between them. This CDR3 is built from 12 residues. Germline CDR1 is LNHDA and CDR2 is SQIVND (reference sequence). The CDR3 region is CASTFGANEQFF. The CDR3 coding sequence is TGTGCCAGTACGTTCGGGGCGAATGAGCAGTTCTTC.

CDR3 amino acids: CATSGKTGSTYEQYF. The CDR3 nucleotides are TGTGCCACCAGTGGTAAGACAGGGAGCACCTACGAGCAGTACTTC. The chain combines TRBV24-1 with TRBJ2-7, with 7 bases matching TRBD1. Germline CDR1 KGHDR, CDR2 SFDVKD. This CDR3 has 15 residues. With 5 bases clipped from V and 2 bases from J, the junction kept 8 bases outside the gene matches.

A few counts support this clonotype. This chain connects TRBV14 to TRBJ1-4; no clear D gene. V was shortened by 0 bases and J by 0 bases, with 5 bases between the two germline ends. Germline CDR1 and CDR2: SGHDN and FVKESK. The length of the CDR3 is 15 residues. CDR3 amino acids: CASSQEQATNEKLFF. CDR3 DNA: TGTGCCAGCAGCCAAGAGCAGGCAACTAATGAAAAACTGTTTTTT.

This chain joins TRBV12-3 or TRBV12-4 and TRBJ2-7; maybe TRBD2 (6 bases). Deletions cut 6 bases from V and 7 bases from J, with 43 bases between. The CDR3 is 22 residues long. In DNA form, the CDR3 reads TGTGCCAGCAGCATGACGACCCTAGTGGCAGGGCACAACCTAGTACGGGAGCGAGAGCAGTACTTC. As protein: CASSMTTLVAGHNLVREREQYF.

This rearrangement joins TRBV7-2 to TRBJ1-2; D remains ambiguous. The CDR3 is 15 amino acids. V was shortened by 0 bases and J by 5 bases, with 13 bases between the two germline ends. Germline loops: CDR1 SGHTA, CDR2 FQGNSA. The CDR3 coding sequence is TGTGCCAGCAGCTTAGCCACAGCATTCTCGTATGGCTACACCTTC. Translated: CASSLATAFSYGYTF.